This T cell receptor (beta chain) is from a study of blood T cell repertoires in COVID-19. Study summary: COVID-19 samples collected from the United States, Italy and Spain covered acute and convalescent phases. The cDNA or gDNA used as material had been derived from T cells, B-cell-depleted T cells, or PBMCs.

Under the authors' procedure: The authors estimated nucleated cell counts from reference gene primer amplification. Data came from immunoSEQ multiplex PCR; TCRdb stores just in-frame clones and leaves some out. V, J and clone size were drawn from that table, and D and trimming were deduced from the DNA. Here the sample spans some 88,000 clones, 85% being singletons. V was pared by 0 bases and J by 8 bases, with 16 bases between. This CDR3 has 15 residues. The germline V gene has CDR1 SGHTA and CDR2 FQGNSA. Sequencing input: peripheral blood. The rearrangement links TRBV7-2 to TRBJ1-2, with D unresolved. This clonotype originated in a woman in her 70s with acute or convalescent COVID-19. In DNA form, the CDR3 reads TGTGCCAGCAGCTTAGCTTTGTCAGTCTTCGGGGGCTACACCTTC. The encoded protein is CASSLALSVFGGYTF.